This T cell receptor beta chain was obtained from a study of T cells in Graves' hyperthyroidism and ophthalmopathy. For the study at large: Peripheral blood was secured at the point of initial diagnosis, before any treatment.

From RNA transcripts, TCR beta CDR3 regions were amplified. First-round RT-PCR of the TCR CDR3 relied on the HTBI primer set. Each CDR3 protein is one row after TCRdb ran MiXCR on the multiplex PCR reads. There are 700,000 to 850,000 distinct CDR3 sequences in the sample; under 45% occur only once, and around 29% lies in the top ten. Study findings and constraints: Among thyroid clonotypes expanded above 0.001, most also appeared in blood. With a median lead of approximately 6.4 months before onset, the model predicted ophthalmopathy.

Diagnoses were made from clinical symptoms, serum measures (thyroxine and TRAb), thyroid ultrasound and orbital computed tomography. Germline CDR1 and CDR2: ENHRY and SYGVKD. Between the trimmed V and J ends, which lost 5 bases and 3 bases, there was a span of 14 bases. The CDR3 consists of 14 residues. Details on this clonotype: The antigen is not known.

The receptor was isolated from a woman between 40 and 55 years old with Graves' hyperthyroidism. The chain has TRBV10-3 and TRBJ2-7; perhaps D is TRBD1 or TRBD2 (5 bases each). Material: blood. CDR3 bases: TGTGCCATCAGTCCGGGACGTACCAACTACGAGCAGTACTTC. Translating it yields CAISPGRTNYEQYF.